A selection of T cell receptor beta chains follows, all from one sample in a study of T cells after yellow fever vaccination. TCRdb reprocessed the 5' RACE reads with MiXCR, giving one entry per CDR3 protein. Counted here are hundreds of thousands of distinct CDR3 sequences, about 15% occurring once; the ten biggest clones make up roughly 17%. The sample here was PBMCs, taken 5 to 6 days after the first yellow fever vaccination. Receptor source: a young man who received the YFV17D yellow fever vaccine. CDR3s include the opening cysteine and the closing phenylalanine or tryptophan. The order of the fields is J gene, D gene, clone size, V gene, CDR3 DNA, CDR3 protein. D genes are given only for firm matches. Some rows mark clone size as missing; the rest say once, few, many or name a class of expanded clone.

j_call: TRBJ2-2
d_call: NA
clone_size: NA
v_call: TRBV12-3/TRBV12-4
cdr3_nt: TGTGCCAGCAGCCCGGACTTTAACACCGGGGAGCTGTTTTTT
cdr3_aa: CASSPDFNTGELFF

j_call: TRBJ2-2
d_call: NA
clone_size: NA
v_call: TRBV12-3/TRBV12-4
cdr3_nt: TGTGCCAGCAGGGTGCCGAGGGGCACCGGGGAGCTGTTTTTT
cdr3_aa: CASRVPRGTGELFF

j_call: TRBJ1-4
d_call: NA
clone_size: NA
v_call: TRBV2
cdr3_nt: TGTGCCAGCAGCGAACAGAAACTGTTTTTT
cdr3_aa: CASSEQKLFF

j_call: TRBJ2-1
d_call: NA
clone_size: many
v_call: TRBV11-1
cdr3_nt: TGTGCCAGCAGACCAGGACAGAACAATGAGCAGTTCTTC
cdr3_aa: CASRPGQNNEQFF

j_call: TRBJ1-2
d_call: NA
clone_size: NA
v_call: TRBV5-1
cdr3_nt: TGCGCCAGCAGCTCCGGAGAGGACATAGCCAATGGCTACACCTTC
cdr3_aa: CASSSGEDIANGYTF

j_call: TRBJ2-3
d_call: NA
clone_size: few
v_call: TRBV7-2
cdr3_nt: TGTGCCAGCAGCACTGGGACATCGGACAGTGTGCGGCAGTATTTT
cdr3_aa: CASSTGTSDSVRQYF

j_call: TRBJ1-5
d_call: TRBD1
clone_size: many
v_call: TRBV12-3/TRBV12-4
cdr3_nt: TGTGCCAGCAGGATACAGGGGAACAATCAGCCCCAGCATTTT
cdr3_aa: CASRIQGNNQPQHF

j_call: TRBJ2-2
d_call: NA
clone_size: NA
v_call: TRBV12-3/TRBV12-4
cdr3_nt: TGTGCCAGCAGCCAGGGACTGATGGGCGGGGAGCTGTTTTTT
cdr3_aa: CASSQGLMGGELFF

j_call: TRBJ1-2
d_call: NA
clone_size: few
v_call: TRBV29-1
cdr3_nt: TGCAGCGCCGGGGGGGCGAACTATGGCTACACCTTC
cdr3_aa: CSAGGANYGYTF

j_call: TRBJ1-5
d_call: TRBD1
clone_size: NA
v_call: TRBV29-1
cdr3_nt: TGCGGGGGCCTCGGGACAGTCGTTAATCAGCCCCAGCATTTT
cdr3_aa: CGGLGTVVNQPQHF

j_call: TRBJ1-2
d_call: NA
clone_size: many
v_call: TRBV19
cdr3_nt: TGTGCCAGTAGCACGACAGGCTTCGGCGCCTATGGCTACACCTTC
cdr3_aa: CASSTTGFGAYGYTF

j_call: TRBJ2-5
d_call: NA
clone_size: many
v_call: TRBV5-1
cdr3_nt: TGTGCCAGCAGTTTAGGGGTCCAAGAGACCCAGTACTTC
cdr3_aa: CASSLGVQETQYF

j_call: TRBJ2-1
d_call: TRBD2
clone_size: few
v_call: TRBV5-1
cdr3_nt: TGCGCCAGCAGCTTGACGGCGGCGGGGGACTACAATGAGCAGTTCTTC
cdr3_aa: CASSLTAAGDYNEQFF

j_call: TRBJ2-7
d_call: NA
clone_size: NA
v_call: TRBV7-9
cdr3_nt: TGTGCCAGCAGCTTTAGCGGAGCGGATGAGCAGTACTTC
cdr3_aa: CASSFSGADEQYF

j_call: TRBJ2-5
d_call: NA
clone_size: NA
v_call: TRBV11-2
cdr3_nt: TGTGCCAGCAGCCCAAGGGGGTCGGGGTTGGAGACCCAGTACTTC
cdr3_aa: CASSPRGSGLETQYF

j_call: TRBJ1-2
d_call: NA
clone_size: NA
v_call: TRBV7-2
cdr3_nt: TGTGCCAGCAGCTTGTCGACGGTGAACTTTGATGGCTACACCTTC
cdr3_aa: CASSLSTVNFDGYTF

j_call: TRBJ1-2
d_call: NA
clone_size: many
v_call: TRBV7-2
cdr3_nt: TGTGCCAGCAGCCCCTACGGGGGCCTTACCTATGGCTACACCTTC
cdr3_aa: CASSPYGGLTYGYTF

j_call: TRBJ1-1
d_call: NA
clone_size: NA
v_call: TRBV7-9
cdr3_nt: TGTGCCAGCAGCTTAGCCAGGGAGGAATCTGAAGCTTTCTTT
cdr3_aa: CASSLAREESEAFF